This TCR beta chain was recorded in a study of blood T cell repertoires in COVID-19. Generated by immunoSEQ multiplex PCR, the TCRdb table keeps only in-frame clones and is missing some. The sample records 80,000 to 130,000 clones, 86% being singletons. Trimming removed 5 bases from V and 3 bases from J; junction bases left unmatched: 12. CDR3 length: 17 residues. Germline CDR1 reads SEHNR; CDR2 reads FQNEAQ (reference sequence). Sequencing was performed on PBMCs or T cells enriched from blood (not recorded which). The TCR originated in a woman aged 45 to 65 who had recovered from COVID-19. The chain is built from TRBV7-9 and TRBJ1-1; 10 bases are a match to TRBD1. CDR3 residues: CASSPQDRGKKDTEAFF. The CDR3 bases are TGTGCCAGCAGCCCCCAGGACAGGGGGAAAAAGGACACTGAAGCTTTCTTT.